This TCR beta chain was profiled in a study of shared clonotypes between healthy human individuals. The ends lost 3 bases at V and 2 bases at J; junction bases unmatched: 3. Germline V lookup: CDR1 LNHDA, CDR2 SQIVND (reference sequence). This CDR3 comprises 14 residues. Every subset's genomic DNA went evenly onto several immunoSEQ plates. The assay was immunoSEQ multiplex PCR, and TCRdb's table has in-frame clones only and misses some. The sample includes hundreds of thousands of clones, roughly 84% seen only once; the top ten take 16%. The gene calls are TRBV19 and TRBJ2-7; 8 positions agree with TRBD2. The sequence derives from a man aged 18 to 30 in good health. The sequenced sample consisted of memory CD8+ T cells sorted from blood. The subset was: CD45RO+ cells pooled with CCR7-negative TemRA cells. The DNA for the CDR3 is TGTGCCAGTAGTATTACTAGCGGTACCTACGAGCAGTACTTC. Translated, it gives CASSITSGTYEQYF.